This TCR beta chain was recovered during a study of beta chain features in type 1 diabetes. Sequencing targeted expressed TCRB transcripts, as all isolated RNA had been reverse transcribed. Clones were sequenced by immunoSEQ multiplex PCR, and TCRdb holds only the in-frame ones, with some missing. The table records under 950,000 clones, roughly 15% of them present only once. Only one heparinised blood draw was taken per donor, and its volume averaged approximately 0.11 L. V gave up 3 bases and J gave up 3 bases, with 6 bases separating them. The CDR3 is made up of 11 amino acids. Germline CDR1 SQVTM, CDR2 ANQGSEA. This clone has only a few counts. This same CDR3 is encoded by further DNA sequences in the sample.

Sequencing was performed on naive CD4+ T cells from blood. This receptor was taken from a woman aged 18-29 years in good health. The rearrangement joins TRBV29-1 to TRBJ2-7; no firm D call. This CDR3 reads CSVDFGYEQYF. DNA for the CDR3: TGCAGCGTTGATTTCGGCTACGAGCAGTACTTC.